Following are 14 T cell receptor beta chains from one sample sequenced in a study of beta chain features in type 1 diabetes. All of the isolated RNA was reverse transcribed, so expressed TCRB transcripts were sequenced. Assay used: immunoSEQ multiplex PCR; TCRdb lists only in-frame clones, some missing. This table has about 160,000 clones, about 9.3% appearing once. Study-level results: All four CD4+ subsets from Type 1 diabetes patients carried moderately but significantly shorter TCRB CDR3s.

No antigens are known for them. Sequenced material: central memory CD4+ T cells from blood. These TCRs come from a man aged 25 to 40 with type 1 diabetes.

This clone has a handful of counts. CDR3 protein: CAWRPLARGYEQYF. CDR3 coding DNA: TGTGCCTGGAGACCTCTGGCCAGGGGGTACGAGCAGTACTTC. This chain connects TRBV30 to TRBJ2-5; 7 bases are shared with TRBD1. Near its end, the DNA agrees better with TRBJ2-7, so the J call may be wrong. Germline V gene sequence: CDR1 GTSNPN, CDR2 SVGIG (reference sequence). The CDR3 sequence is 14 residues long.

This clone was seen a few times. The chain has TRBV7-9 and TRBJ2-7, with D unresolved. Between the trimmed V and J ends, which lost 3 bases and 0 bases, there was a span of 12 bases. The CDR3 runs to 15 residues. The V gene's germline CDR1 is SEHNR and CDR2 FQNEAQ (reference sequence). The CDR3 protein is CASSFEQLNSYEQYF. CDR3 DNA: TGTGCCAGCAGCTTTGAACAGCTTAACTCCTACGAGCAGTACTTC.

The chain links TRBV19 to TRBJ2-2; 10 bases align to TRBD2. Germline CDR1 is LNHDA and CDR2 is SQIVND (reference sequence). The CDR3 length is 16 residues. V lost 3 bases, J lost 6 bases, and 7 bases stayed unmatched. Written as DNA, the CDR3 is TGTGCCAGTAGTATTCAGCCTAGCGGGAGCCCCGGGGAGCTGTTTTTT. Residues: CASSIQPSGSPGELFF.

This sequence joins TRBV11-2 and TRBJ2-7, with 7 bases matching TRBD2. J was trimmed by 2 bases and V by 3 bases; bases with no gene match: 7. The CDR3 has 15 amino acids. Germline CDR1 and CDR2: SGHAT and FQNNGV. CDR3 protein: CASSFTSVLPYEQYF. DNA of the CDR3: TGTGCCAGCAGCTTCACTAGCGTCTTACCCTACGAGCAGTACTTC.

This rearrangement joins TRBV29-1 to TRBJ2-3, with D perhaps matching TRBD1 (5 bases). Trimming took 3 bases from V and 8 from J, leaving 9 bases between them. This CDR3 comprises 11 residues. The germline CDR1 and CDR2 sequences are SQVTM and ANQGSEA. CDR3 bases: TGCAGCGTTGAGACAGCTGGTACGCAGTATTTT. It yields the protein CSVETAGTQYF.

The CDR3 region is CAWSQREWGDTQYF. CDR3 coding DNA: TGTGCCTGGAGTCAGAGGGAGTGGGGAGATACGCAGTATTTT. The chain has TRBV30 and TRBJ2-3; TRBD2 might be the D (5 bases). CDR1 is GTSNPN and CDR2 is SVGIG in the germline V gene (reference sequence). CDR3 length equals 14 residues. Deletions cut 2 bases from V and 5 bases from J, with 14 bases between.

This clone was recorded a few times. The genes are TRBV9 and TRBJ1-5; 7 bases map to TRBD1. CDR1 is SGDLS and CDR2 is YYNGEE in the germline V gene. The CDR3 totals 15 residues. J was trimmed by 2 bases and V by 3 bases; bases with no gene match: 5. The CDR3 reads CASSEGGSGNQPQHF. CDR3 DNA sequence: TGTGCCAGCAGCGAAGGGGGCTCGGGCAATCAGCCCCAGCATTTT.

The chain couples TRBV28 to TRBJ2-4; D call uncertain. The CDR3 extends over 12 amino acids. Per the germline V gene, CDR1 is MDHEN and CDR2 is SYDVKM. V was pared by 5 bases and J by 13 bases, with 15 bases between. In DNA form, the CDR3 reads TGTGCCAGCAGTAATTATGGGCTTGTCCAGTACTTC. This translates into CASSNYGLVQYF.

This clone turned up a few times. V gene TRBV14 combines with J gene TRBJ2-1, with 9 bases aligning to TRBD2. The V gene end was trimmed by 1 base and the J gene end by 6 bases; junction bases not matched to a gene: 7. There are 16 residues in the CDR3. CDR1 and CDR2 from the germline V gene are SGHDN and FVKESK. CDR3 in amino acids: CASSQVAGVTLNEQFF. CDR3 bases: TGTGCCAGCAGCCAAGTAGCGGGAGTAACTCTCAATGAGCAGTTCTTC.

This clone was picked up a small number of times. The chain recombines TRBV6-5 with TRBJ2-7; 9 bases match TRBD1. The CDR3 extends over 12 amino acids. Germline V CDR1 and CDR2: MNHEY, SVGAGI. The J segment lost 12 bases and the V segment lost 6 bases, leaving 9 bases of the junction unmatched. CDR3 loop: CASRTSRDRAYF. In DNA form, the CDR3 reads TGTGCCAGCAGAACATCCCGGGACAGGGCGTACTTC.

The table lists this clone with a few counts. The chain couples TRBV28 to TRBJ2-1, with TRBD1 identical over 7 bases. V lost 7 bases to trimming and J lost 1 base; unmatched junction nucleotides: 4. This CDR3 comprises 14 residues. CDR1 and CDR2 (germline): MDHEN, SYDVKM. CDR3: CASKTGLSYNEQFF. The DNA for the CDR3 is TGTGCCAGCAAGACAGGGCTTTCCTACAATGAGCAGTTCTTC.

Here the CDR3 reads CASSWVTSGGSYNEQFF. In nucleotides, the CDR3 is TGTGCCAGCAGCTGGGTTACTAGCGGGGGTTCCTACAATGAGCAGTTCTTC. The chain couples TRBV5-6 to TRBJ2-1, with 11 bases aligning to TRBD2. Per germline, CDR1 SGHDT and CDR2 YYEEEE. V shed 3 bases, J shed 1 base, and the junction held 6 bases outside the gene matches. CDR3 length equals 17 residues.

The chain links TRBV18 to TRBJ1-2; the D gene is possibly TRBD1 (6 bases). CDR1 is KGHSH and CDR2 is LQKENI in the germline V gene. V lost 3 bases and J 7 bases, leaving 18 bases between the germline ends. This CDR3 spans 15 amino acids. The CDR3 region is CASSPGPGTPFGYTF. In nucleotides, the CDR3 is TGTGCCAGCTCACCGGGCCCCGGGACACCATTTGGCTACACCTTC.

The chain links TRBV7-9 to TRBJ2-5; 7 nucleotides line up with TRBD1. With V trimmed by 2 bases and J by 4 bases, 1 base remained unmatched. Germline-derived CDR1 and CDR2 are SEHNR and FQNEAQ (reference sequence). This CDR3 has 13 amino acids. The CDR3 is CASSLSGGETQYF. CDR3 nucleotides: TGTGCCAGCAGCTTATCAGGGGGAGAGACCCAGTACTTC.